This T cell receptor (beta chain) is from a study of early T cells in non-severe SARS-CoV-2 infection. TCRdb ran MiXCR on the 5' RACE reads and lists one entry per CDR3 protein. The table includes approximately 70,000 distinct CDR3 sequences, more than 10% detected once. The TCR sequence derives from an adult who was a healthcare worker with PCR-confirmed SARS-CoV-2 infection or an uninfected control (not recorded which). The donor label of this sample is uncertain. This material consisted of whole blood, taken at baseline.

The CDR3, as DNA: TGTGCCAGCAGTCACAGGGGGCGCACTGAAGCTTTCTTT. Translation gives CASSHRGRTEAFF. This chain connects TRBV12-3 or TRBV12-4 to TRBJ1-1; 9 bases align to TRBD1. The ends lost 5 bases at V and 4 bases at J; junction bases unmatched: 2. The CDR3 contains 13 residues.